These 29 T cell receptor beta chains were sequenced from one sample in a study of cytomegalovirus exposure and HLA in healthy donors. The PCR contained 60 Vbeta and 13 Jbeta primers. The data were produced by immunoSEQ multiplex PCR, yet TCRdb's version contains in-frame clones alone and is incomplete. The repertoire holds 120,000 or so clones, with around three quarters as singletons. The source material was PBMCs. The receptors originated from a woman aged 50 to 60 in good health and CMV-seronegative.

This chain joins TRBV6-5 and TRBJ1-5; TRBD1 matches 7 bases. Germline V gene sequence: CDR1 MNHEY, CDR2 SVGAGI. The CDR3 has 14 amino acids. V shed 6 bases, J shed 5 bases, and the junction held 7 bases outside the gene matches. The CDR3 region has the DNA TGTGCCAGCAGCTACAGGGGATTCGATCAGCCCCAGCATTTT. Protein: CASSYRGFDQPQHF.

This clone turned up a few times. The V and J genes are TRBV27 and TRBJ2-6, with D possibly TRBD2 on 5 matching bases. There are 16 residues in the CDR3. Germline loops: CDR1 MNHEY, CDR2 SMNVEV (reference sequence). V was shortened by 3 bases and J by 2 bases, with 11 bases between the two germline ends. CDR3 in DNA: TGTGCCAGCAGTTTGAGAGGGTTCGCTGGGGCCAACGTCCTGACTTTC. Translation: CASSLRGFAGANVLTF.

The V gene is TRBV15, the J gene TRBJ2-7; D remains ambiguous. CDR1 and CDR2 (germline): LNHNV, YYDKDF (reference sequence). The germline V and J ends were trimmed by 0 bases and 3 bases, with 9 bases remaining between them. The CDR3 covers 14 residues. CDR3 amino acids: CATSRDRGNYEQYF. DNA of the CDR3: TGTGCCACCAGCAGAGATAGAGGAAACTACGAGCAGTACTTC. The entire variable domain, with the rest obtained from reference TRBV15 and TRBJ2-7, is as follows: DAMVIQNPRYQVTQFGKPVTLSCSQTLNHNVMYWYQQKSSQAPKLLFHYYDKDFNNEADTPDNFQSRRPNTSFCFLDIRSPGLGDTAMYLCATSRDRGNYEQYFGPGTRLTVT.

The chain carries TRBV10-2 and TRBJ1-3; 8 bases map to TRBD1. CDR1 and CDR2 from the germline V gene are WSHSY and SAAADI. This CDR3 contains 14 residues. Trimming cost V 7 bases and J 2 bases; bases outside gene matches: 4. CDR3 protein: CASMGQETGNTIYF. In DNA, the CDR3 is TGCGCCAGCATGGGACAGGAGACTGGAAACACCATATATTTT.

The gene calls are TRBV5-4 and TRBJ2-1; D ambiguous. The CDR3 has 11 amino acids. The V gene lost 6 bases and the J gene lost 2 bases, with 3 bases spanning the gap. The germline V gene has CDR1 SGHNT and CDR2 YYREEE (reference sequence). The CDR3 DNA reads TGTGCCAGCACGGCCTACAATGAGCAGTTCTTC. Amino acid sequence: CASTAYNEQFF.

The rearrangement links TRBV5-1 to TRBJ1-2; TRBD1 matches 8 bases. Trimming cost V 0 bases and J 4 bases; bases outside gene matches: 11. This CDR3 spans 17 amino acids. Germline V lookup: CDR1 SGHRS, CDR2 YFSETQ. The CDR3 DNA sequence: TGCGCCAGCAGCTTGGCTGGGCAGGGGGCGCAATCCTATGGCTACACCTTC. Protein sequence: CASSLAGQGAQSYGYTF. Variable domain in full (rest from reference TRBV5-1 and TRBJ1-2): KAGVTQTPRYLIKTRGQQVTLSCSPISGHRSVSWYQQTPGQGLQFLFEYFSETQRNKGNFPGRFSGRQFSNSRSEMNVSTLELGDSALYLCASSLAGQGAQSYGYTFGSGTRLTVV.

The rearrangement uses TRBV2 and TRBJ2-5; 9 positions agree with TRBD1. CDR1 SNHLY and CDR2 FYNNEI come from the germline V gene. This CDR3 is built from 14 residues. J was trimmed by 5 bases and V by 6 bases; bases with no gene match: 7. In nucleotides, the CDR3 is TGTGCCAGCAGGGTCACAGGGGGCGGTGAGACCCAGTACTTC. It is translated as CASRVTGGGETQYF.

In its sample, this clone was seen a few times. The rearrangement uses TRBV30 and TRBJ1-3; D gene unclear. There are 12 residues in the CDR3. V was clipped by 4 bases and J by 1 base, with 5 bases between them. Germline V gene lookup returns CDR1 GTSNPN and CDR2 SVGIG (reference sequence). The CDR3 DNA sequence: TGTGCCTGGACGTCTTCTGGAAACACCATATATTTT. This sequence encodes CAWTSSGNTIYF.

The rearrangement joins TRBV7-2 to TRBJ2-7; possible D gene TRBD1, 6 bases. From germline, CDR1 is SGHTA and CDR2 FQGNSA. This CDR3 comprises 15 residues. The ends were cut back, 2 bases at V and 5 bases at J, with 16 bases in the middle. The DNA for the CDR3 is TGTGCCAGCAGCTTAACAGGGTTTCAGAGTGACGAGCAGTACTTC. This gives the protein CASSLTGFQSDEQYF.

The V call is TRBV7-9, the J call TRBJ2-7; the D is unclear. Germline CDR1 is SEHNR and CDR2 is FQNEAQ (reference sequence). V lost 5 bases and J lost 7, with 18 bases in between. The CDR3 totals 14 residues. The CDR3 loop is CASSPPSPTREQYF. CDR3 in DNA: TGTGCCAGCAGCCCACCTAGTCCCACTCGGGAGCAGTACTTC.

CDR3 DNA sequence: TGTGCCAGCAGCTTCGGCACCGGGTCTACCTACGAGCAGTACTTC. Protein product: CASSFGTGSTYEQYF. The genes are TRBV7-6 and TRBJ2-7; D call uncertain. CDR3 length: 15 amino acids. Germline CDR1 reads SGHVS; CDR2 reads FNYEAQ. V gave up 3 bases and J gave up 2 bases, with 14 bases separating them.

The gene calls are TRBV5-4 and TRBJ2-1; 8 positions match TRBD2. V shed 0 bases and J 9 bases; nucleotides not matched to a gene: 17. Germline values: CDR1 SGHNT, CDR2 YYREEE (reference sequence). The CDR3 has 18 amino acids. The CDR3 here is CASSLGLLRAGEGGEQFF. DNA of the CDR3: TGTGCCAGCAGCTTGGGCCTTCTTAGAGCGGGAGAGGGAGGTGAGCAGTTCTTC. The whole variable domain, filled in from reference TRBV5-4 and TRBJ2-1, reads ETGVTQSPTHLIKTRGQQVTLRCSSQSGHNTVSWYQQALGQGPQFIFQYYREEENGRGNFPPRFSGLQFPNYSSELNVNALELDDSALYLCASSLGLLRAGEGGEQFFGPGTRLTVL.

The rearrangement joins TRBV29-1 to TRBJ2-5; 8 nucleotides match TRBD1. The CDR3 is made up of 14 amino acids. Per germline, CDR1 SQVTM and CDR2 ANQGSEA. V lost 7 bases and J lost 4; bases outside the gene matches: 11. The CDR3 is CSAMTGATGETQYF. CDR3 DNA sequence: TGCAGCGCCATGACAGGGGCCACCGGAGAGACCCAGTACTTC.

This chain uses TRBV4-1 with TRBJ2-7; 13 bases map to TRBD2. The CDR3 covers 16 residues. Germline V lookup: CDR1 MGHRA, CDR2 YSYEKL. The V gene end was trimmed by 3 bases and the J gene end by 2 bases; junction bases not matched to a gene: 4. The CDR3 sequence: CASSHGTSGTTYEQYF. CDR3 in DNA: TGCGCCAGCAGCCACGGGACTAGCGGGACCACCTACGAGCAGTACTTC.

The chain carries TRBV7-6 and TRBJ2-3, with D perhaps TRBD2 (6 bases). The CDR3 spans 17 residues. Germline V gene data show CDR1 as SGHVS and CDR2 as FNYEAQ. Trimming pared 2 bases from V and 4 bases from J, leaving 19 bases between. The CDR3 nucleotides read TGTGCCAGCAGCTTAACTAGCACAGGACCGGCACCAGATACGCAGTATTTT. Amino acid sequence: CASSLTSTGPAPDTQYF.

This chain connects TRBV5-6 to TRBJ2-7; TRBD1 matches 8 bases. The J segment lost 4 bases and the V segment lost 4 bases, leaving 10 bases of the junction unmatched. Looked up from germline, CDR1 is SGHDT and CDR2 is YYEEEE. The CDR3 sequence is 15 residues long. CDR3 in DNA: TGTGCCAGCAGCCCCGGGACAGGAATAATTTACGAGCAGTACTTC. This sequence encodes CASSPGTGIIYEQYF.

The V gene is TRBV18, the J gene TRBJ2-1, with 10 positions matching TRBD1. The CDR3 has 15 residues. J gave up 9 bases and V 1 base, and 6 bases lay outside the gene matches. CDR1 and CDR2 from the germline V gene are KGHSH and LQKENI. CDR3 protein: CASSPLGQGGGEQFF. CDR3 DNA sequence: TGTGCCAGCTCACCACTCGGACAGGGGGGCGGTGAGCAGTTCTTC. Together with reference TRBV18 and TRBJ2-1, the CDR3 gives the full variable domain: NAGVMQNPRHLVRRRGQEARLRCSPMKGHSHVYWYRQLPEEGLKFMVYLQKENIIDESGMPKERFSAEFPKEGPSILRIQQVVRGDSAAYFCASSPLGQGGGEQFFGPGTRLTVL.

The chain is built from TRBV7-2 and TRBJ1-5; 7 nucleotides match TRBD1. Germline CDR1 and CDR2: SGHTA and FQGNSA. The CDR3 has 15 residues. The J segment lost 7 bases and the V segment lost 5 bases, leaving 11 bases of the junction unmatched. CDR3 sequence (DNA): TGTGCCAGCAGCAGGGGGCCCAATCTCCGGCAGCCCCAGCATTTT. Protein product: CASSRGPNLRQPQHF.

The rearrangement joins TRBV7-2 to TRBJ2-3, with 15 bases fitting TRBD2. Trimming at V came to 6 bases and at J to 2 bases, leaving 12 bases not matched to a gene. CDR3 length: 19 residues. CDR1 is SGHTA, CDR2 FQGNSA, per germline. The CDR3 DNA sequence: TGTGCCAGCAGGTTACCGGGACTAGCGGGAGGAGGTCCCACAGATACGCAGTATTTT. This encodes CASRLPGLAGGGPTDTQYF.

As for this clone: At one end the junction does not follow the germline gene, possibly because of a read error. This chain connects TRBV7-7 to TRBJ2-3; TRBD2 might be the D (5 bases). The CDR3 has 15 residues. CDR1 and CDR2 from the germline V gene are SSHAT and FNYEAQ (reference sequence). The CDR3 reads CASSLGRAGTDTQYF. The CDR3 DNA follows: TGTGCTAGCAGCTTAGGGCGGGCAGGCACAGATACGCAGTATTTT.

The chain is built from TRBV19 and TRBJ1-5; TRBD1 might be the D (5 bases). The V and J ends lost 6 bases and 3 bases respectively, with 18 bases between them. CDR1 and CDR2 (germline): LNHDA, SQIVND (reference sequence). The CDR3 has 16 amino acids. CDR3 loop: CASRTTRQGINQPQHF. The CDR3 DNA sequence: TGTGCCAGTAGGACCACCCGCCAGGGTATCAATCAGCCCCAGCATTTT.

This clone turned up a few times. The V gene is TRBV7-2, the J gene TRBJ2-2, with 7 bases aligning to TRBD2. CDR1 and CDR2 from the germline V gene are SGHTA and FQGNSA. The CDR3 loop spans 13 amino acids. V trimming: 7 bases; J trimming: 7 bases; junction bases outside the gene matches: 6. CDR3 protein: CASKASGIGELFF. The CDR3 nucleotides are TGTGCCAGCAAGGCTAGCGGAATCGGGGAGCTGTTTTTT.

The chain couples TRBV6-4 to TRBJ2-1; 11 nucleotides match TRBD2. This CDR3 has 16 amino acids. From germline, CDR1 is MRHNA and CDR2 SNTAGT. V lost 3 bases and J lost 9; bases outside the gene matches: 10. The CDR3 spells CASSEISGRAQSEQFF. CDR3 sequence (DNA): TGTGCCAGCAGTGAGATTAGCGGGAGGGCCCAGTCTGAGCAGTTCTTC.

The chain couples TRBV9 to TRBJ1-1; D unresolved. The CDR3 extends over 14 amino acids. Trimming cost V 6 bases and J 1 base, with 13 bases left between them. Germline V gene data show CDR1 as SGDLS and CDR2 as YYNGEE. CDR3: CASTLEEGNTEAFF. The CDR3 region has the DNA TGTGCCAGCACCCTAGAGGAGGGGAACACTGAAGCTTTCTTT.

This chain joins TRBV29-1 and TRBJ2-7; 7 positions match TRBD2. CDR1 SQVTM and CDR2 ANQGSEA come from the germline V gene. CDR3 length: 13 amino acids. This CDR3 is CVGGEGLFNEQYF. In DNA, the CDR3 is TGCGTCGGCGGGGAGGGCCTTTTTAACGAGCAGTACTTC.

This chain uses TRBV5-4 with TRBJ2-1; 10 nucleotides match TRBD1. The J segment lost 5 bases and the V segment lost 4 bases, leaving 6 bases of the junction unmatched. CDR1 is SGHNT and CDR2 is YYREEE in the germline V gene (reference sequence). The CDR3 is 15 amino acids. Here the CDR3 DNA reads TGTGCCAGCAGCCCCGGGACAGGGGTTAACAATGAGCAGTTCTTC. Its translation is CASSPGTGVNNEQFF.

This rearrangement joins TRBV29-1 to TRBJ2-7, with 9 bases fitting TRBD1. Germline V gives CDR1 SQVTM, CDR2 ANQGSEA. The CDR3 consists of 13 residues. Trimming took 6 bases from V and 7 from J; bases not matched to a gene: 10. In nucleotides, the CDR3 is TGCAGCGTCGCGCGGACAGGGGCGGAGGAGCAGTACTTC. As protein: CSVARTGAEEQYF.

The gene calls are TRBV4-1 and TRBJ2-7, with 7 bases lining up with TRBD2. The junction had 10 bases not matched to a gene; V was cut back by 3 bases and J by 5 bases. In germline, CDR1 is MGHRA, CDR2 YSYEKL. The CDR3 totals 15 residues. CDR3: CASSQRLAIVDEQYF. CDR3 DNA sequence: TGCGCCAGCAGCCAGAGACTAGCAATCGTGGACGAGCAGTACTTC.

The genes are TRBV7-9 and TRBJ1-1; 8 bases match TRBD1. There are 12 residues in the CDR3. Germline V lookup: CDR1 SEHNR, CDR2 FQNEAQ (reference sequence). J was trimmed by 10 bases and V by 1 base; bases with no gene match: 2. The CDR3 coding sequence is TGTGCCAGCAGCTTAGATACAGGGGGAGCTTTCTTT. This codes for CASSLDTGGAFF.